The next 4 T cell receptor beta chains were all read from a single sample in a study of T cell responses to AZD1222 COVID-19 vaccine. Assay: immunoSEQ multiplex PCR; the TCRdb copy retains only in-frame clones and omits some. The repertoire includes around 80,000 clones, roughly 87% of them detected once, and roughly 1.2% sits in the top ten. This specimen consisted of peripheral blood, obtained 28 days after the second AZD1222 dose. Every receptor here comes from an adult who received the AZD1222 COVID-19 vaccine.

This clone was recorded a few times. The same CDR3 arises from other DNA sequences in this sample as well. The chain carries TRBV6-5 and TRBJ1-1, with D possibly matching TRBD1 (5 bases). The V and J ends lost 2 bases and 1 base respectively, with 8 bases between them. The CDR3 has 14 residues. Germline V CDR1 and CDR2: MNHEY, SVGAGI. The CDR3: CASSYGGSNTEAFF. The CDR3 nucleotides read TGTGCCAGCAGTTACGGGGGATCGAACACTGAAGCTTTCTTT.

The V and J genes are TRBV27 and TRBJ1-5; D is undetermined. The CDR3 contains 15 residues. Germline V CDR1 and CDR2: MNHEY, SMNVEV (reference sequence). V was shortened by 6 bases and J by 4 bases, with 16 bases between the two germline ends. The CDR3 DNA reads TGTGCCAGCAGGCAAGGGTTTGGGGATAATCAGCCCCAGCATTTT. This codes for CASRQGFGDNQPQHF.

The J gene is TRBJ1-1, the V gene TRBV4-3; no firm D call. V was shortened by 0 bases and J by 2 bases, with 7 bases between the two germline ends. Germline V gives CDR1 LGHNA, CDR2 YSLEER. The CDR3 totals 14 residues. The CDR3 sequence: CASSQDRSNTEAFF. In nucleotides, the CDR3 is TGCGCCAGCAGCCAAGATCGAAGCAACACTGAAGCTTTCTTT.

The V gene is TRBV4-3, the J gene TRBJ1-5; tentative D call: TRBD1 (5 bases). Germline CDR1 and CDR2: LGHNA and YSLEER. The CDR3 loop spans 16 amino acids. Between the trimmed V and J ends, which lost 3 bases and 3 bases, there was a span of 15 bases. The CDR3 sequence is CASSQGQGPDNQPQHF. For the CDR3, the DNA is TGCGCCAGCAGCCAGGGCCAGGGCCCCGACAATCAGCCCCAGCATTTT.